Listed here are 3 T cell receptor beta chains from one sample, sequenced in a study of blood T cell repertoires in COVID-19. Measured with immunoSEQ multiplex PCR; TCRdb has only the in-frame clones, and not every one. The sample carries about 250,000 clones, around 83% recorded once. Sequenced material: peripheral blood. Every receptor here comes from a man older than 75 with acute or convalescent COVID-19.

This chain joins TRBV19 and TRBJ1-3, with D unresolved. Trimming took off 6 bases at V and 0 bases at J, with 12 bases between the two ends. Per the germline V gene, CDR1 is LNHDA and CDR2 is SQIVND (reference sequence). The CDR3 sequence is 15 residues long. The CDR3 region has the DNA TGTGCCAGTAGGGCGGCAGACCTCTCTGGAAACACCATATATTTT. Its protein product is CASRAADLSGNTIYF. Using reference TRBV19 and TRBJ1-3 for the parts outside the CDR3, the full variable domain is DGGITQSPKYLFRKEGQNVTLSCEQNLNHDAMYWYRQDPGQGLRLIYYSQIVNDFQKGDIAEGYSVSREKKESFPLTVTSAQKNPTAFYLCASRAADLSGNTIYFGEGSWLTVV.

This clone was observed once. The gene calls are TRBV19 and TRBJ2-7; 8 nucleotides align to TRBD1. The CDR3 sequence is 15 residues long. Losses at the gene ends were 3 bases for V and 3 bases for J; bases not matched to a gene: 7. The germline V gene encodes CDR1 LNHDA and CDR2 SQIVND (reference sequence). This CDR3 is CASSIGQGAVYEQYF. CDR3 DNA sequence: TGTGCCAGTAGTATCGGGCAGGGGGCGGTCTACGAGCAGTACTTC.

This clone came up a few times. The gene calls are TRBV3-1 (or the pseudogene TRBV3-2) and TRBJ2-5; 12 bases are a match to TRBD2. The CDR3 length is 14 residues. Per the germline V gene, CDR1 is LGHDT and CDR2 is YNNKEL (reference sequence). Trimming removed 4 bases from V and 5 bases from J; junction bases left unmatched: 2. CDR3 in amino acids: CASSPLAGGETQYF. The CDR3 bases are TGTGCCAGCAGCCCCCTAGCGGGGGGGGAGACCCAGTACTTC.